Presented here are 6 T cell receptor beta chains from one specimen sequenced in a study of T-cell memory formation after mild COVID-19 (dated by TCRdb to the early 2020s). Libraries were prepared through 5' RACE. Sequencing relied on an Illumina NovaSeq 6000. In-frame beta chains were kept once TCRdb had trimmed the public reads at Q25 with fastp and called clones with MiXCR. Each CDR3 protein gets just one entry, which takes the most common genes and DNA from the rows behind it. Here the sample has under 700,000 distinct CDR3 sequences; roughly 22% occur a single time. The ten largest clones take up approximately 12% of the sample. The sequenced sample was PBMCs or a T cell subset sorted from them (not recorded which). All receptors come from an adult woman who had mild COVID-19 (a few samples of this study predate the infection). The sample titles of this study are shuffled in the database, so cell type and time point are left out; the donor was told from shared clones.

The chain couples TRBV5-1 to TRBJ1-2, with D uncertain. CDR1 and CDR2 (germline): SGHRS, YFSETQ. V gave up 4 bases and J gave up 5 bases, with 18 bases separating them. This CDR3 comprises 15 residues. CDR3: CASSSRSGPKYGYTF. In DNA, the CDR3 is TGCGCCAGCAGCAGTAGATCGGGCCCGAAGTATGGCTACACCTTC.

This sequence joins TRBV11-2 and TRBJ2-3; TRBD2 aligns across 15 bases. Germline V gene data show CDR1 as SGHAT and CDR2 as FQNNGV. This CDR3 contains 18 residues. V was pared by 4 bases and J by 5 bases, with 10 bases of the junction left unmatched. The CDR3 coding sequence is TGTGCCAGCAGCTCCTTCGGACTAGCGGGAGGGCCTGTAGATACGCAGTATTTT. This encodes CASSSFGLAGGPVDTQYF.

This clonotype was recorded a few times. The chain has TRBV20-1 and TRBJ2-7; D uncertain. CDR3 length: 12 residues. Between the trimmed V and J ends, which lost 6 bases and 3 bases, there was a span of 12 bases. The V gene's germline CDR1 is DFQATT and CDR2 SNEGSKA (reference sequence). The CDR3 region is CSAAQASYEQYF. The CDR3 bases are TGCAGTGCAGCCCAGGCGAGCTACGAGCAGTACTTC.

This clonotype was observed a few times. V and J are TRBV6-1 and TRBJ2-5; no clear D. The CDR3 consists of 10 residues. Germline CDR1 is MNHNS and CDR2 is SASEGT. V was trimmed by 6 bases and J by 4 bases, leaving 3 bases between them. The CDR3: CASRAETQYF. CDR3 coding DNA: TGTGCCAGCAGAGCAGAGACCCAGTACTTC.

Only a few counts were recorded for this clonotype. This chain joins TRBV28 and TRBJ2-7; D may be TRBD1 (6 bases). In germline, CDR1 is MDHEN, CDR2 SYDVKM. There are 14 residues in the CDR3. V was shortened by 3 bases and J by 2 bases, with 11 bases between the two germline ends. CDR3: CASSLRGDTYEQYF. CDR3 DNA: TGTGCCAGCAGTTTGAGAGGGGACACCTACGAGCAGTACTTC.

This clonotype has a handful of counts. The genes are TRBV30 and TRBJ1-4, with TRBD1 as a possible D gene (5 bases). This CDR3 is 15 amino acids long. The ends were cut back, 2 bases at V and 8 bases at J, with 18 bases in the middle. Germline V gene sequence: CDR1 GTSNPN, CDR2 SVGIG (reference sequence). The CDR3 here is CAWSINPGQGEKLFF. The CDR3 DNA reads TGTGCCTGGAGTATAAACCCGGGCCAGGGAGAAAAACTGTTTTTT.